This T cell receptor beta chain was identified in a study of T cell repertoires in cytomegalovirus infection. Trimming took off 6 bases at V and 0 bases at J, with 29 bases between the two ends. This CDR3 comprises 20 residues. CDR1 and CDR2 from the germline V gene are SGHTA and FQGNSA. With respect to this clonotype: What it binds is unknown.

TCRdb fed the reads into MiXCR, producing one record per CDR3 protein. Among about 470,000 distinct CDR3 sequences listed, about 39% were seen once. The chain recombines TRBV7-2 with TRBJ1-2; a weak D match, TRBD1 (5 bases). The clonotype comes from a human donor in good health (CMV status not recorded). Some clones in this sample may be carry-over from other donors' samples. The sample consisted of cultured PBMCs, taken from culture after CMV antigen stimulation. CDR3 sequence (DNA): TGTGCCAGCAGGGGGGGGAATTTTTTCTTCCGTAGGATCCCTAACTATGGCTACACCTTC. Amino acid sequence: CASRGGNFFFRRIPNYGYTF.